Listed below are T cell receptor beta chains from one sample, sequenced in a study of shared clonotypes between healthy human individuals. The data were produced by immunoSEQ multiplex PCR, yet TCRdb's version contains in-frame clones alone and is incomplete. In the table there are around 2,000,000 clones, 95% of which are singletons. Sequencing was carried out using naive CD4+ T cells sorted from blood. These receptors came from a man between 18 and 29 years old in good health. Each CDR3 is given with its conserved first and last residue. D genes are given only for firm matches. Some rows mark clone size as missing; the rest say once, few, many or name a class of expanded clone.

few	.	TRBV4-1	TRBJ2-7	TGCGCCAGCAGCCCTCGGAGCCGGGCTGGGGACGAGCAGTACTTC	CASSPRSRAGDEQYF
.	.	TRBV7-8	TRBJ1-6	TGTGCCAGCAGCGGGCCCGAGGGGAGGTCACCCCTCCACTTT	CASSGPEGRSPLHF
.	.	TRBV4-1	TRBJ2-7	TGCGCCAGCAGCCAAACTCCGGGACCGGTACCTACCGAGCAGTACTTC	CASSQTPGPVPTEQYF
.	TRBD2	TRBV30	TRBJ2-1	TGTGCCTGGAGTGTAGGGCTAGCGGGGGGCAATGAGCAGTTCTTC	CAWSVGLAGGNEQFF
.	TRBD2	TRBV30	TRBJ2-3	TGTGCCTGGAGGATTAGCGGGGGGGGTACGACAGATACGCAGTATTTT	CAWRISGGGTTDTQYF
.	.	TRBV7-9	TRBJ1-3	TGTGCCAGCAGCTTAGCGCTCGGGAGCTCTGGAAACACCATATATTTT	CASSLALGSSGNTIYF
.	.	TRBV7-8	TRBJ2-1	TGTGCCAGCAGCTTAGCTAGGGTAGGCGCCTACAATGAGCAGTTCTTC	CASSLARVGAYNEQFF
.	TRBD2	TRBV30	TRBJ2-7	TGTGCCTGTCTCAAATCCGGACTAGCGGGAGGGCCGAGGGCCTACGAGCAGTACTTC	CACLKSGLAGGPRAYEQYF
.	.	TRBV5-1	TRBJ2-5	TGCGCCAGCAGCCCCAGGGGCTCGCTTCCGGAGACCCAGTACTTC	CASSPRGSLPETQYF
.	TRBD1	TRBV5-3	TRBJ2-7	TGTGCCAGAAGCTCCGGGACAGACTCCTACGAGCAGTACTTC	CARSSGTDSYEQYF
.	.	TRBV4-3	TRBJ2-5	TGCGCCAGCAGCCAAGATTCGGCCCACCAAGAGACCCAGTACTTC	CASSQDSAHQETQYF
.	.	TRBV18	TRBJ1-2	TGTGCCAGCTCTAGAGGGGTGATTTATGGCTACACCTTC	CASSRGVIYGYTF
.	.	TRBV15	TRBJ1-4	TGTGCCACCAGCAGAGATCAGCAGGGAAACGTACTGTTTTTT	CATSRDQQGNVLFF
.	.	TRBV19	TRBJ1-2	TGTGCCAGTAGTCCCAAGGACAGCCACTATGGCTACACCTTC	CASSPKDSHYGYTF
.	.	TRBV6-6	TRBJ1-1	TGTGCCACCGCCTATGGCCCGGGGGCGGACACTGAAGCTTTCTTT	CATAYGPGADTEAFF
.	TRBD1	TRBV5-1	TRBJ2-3	TGCGCCAGCAGCGTAGGACAGGACACAGATACGCAGTATTTT	CASSVGQDTDTQYF
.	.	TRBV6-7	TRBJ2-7	TGTGCCAGCCGCCCGGGCGGTGCCAGCTCCTACGAGCAGTACTTC	CASRPGGASSYEQYF
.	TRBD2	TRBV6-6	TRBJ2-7	TGTGCCAGCAGACCAACGGGGACTAGCGAGGACTACGAGCAGTACTTC	CASRPTGTSEDYEQYF
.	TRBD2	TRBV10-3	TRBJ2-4	TGTGCCATCAGTGAGAACCCCCAGCGGGGGGGTATTCTTGGCAAAAACATTCAGTACTTC	CAISENPQRGGILGKNIQYF
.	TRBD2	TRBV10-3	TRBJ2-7	TGTGCCATCAGTGCTAGCGGGAGTCCCCACGAGCAGTACTTC	CAISASGSPHEQYF
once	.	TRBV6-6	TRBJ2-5	TGTGCCAGCAGCAGAGGGACTGCCGAGACCCAGTACTTC	CASSRGTAETQYF
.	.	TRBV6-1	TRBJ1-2	TGTGCCAGCATGCTAGCTAACTATGGCTACACCTTC	CASMLANYGYTF
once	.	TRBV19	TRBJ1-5	TGTGCCAGTAGTATAACAGCCTATAGCAATCAGCCCCAGCATTTT	CASSITAYSNQPQHF
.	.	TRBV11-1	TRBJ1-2	TGTGCCAGCAGCAACGACAGAAACTATGGCTACACCTTC	CASSNDRNYGYTF
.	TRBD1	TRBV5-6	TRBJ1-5	TGTGCCAGCAGCGGACAGGGGGCAGGCAATCAGCCCCAGCATTTT	CASSGQGAGNQPQHF
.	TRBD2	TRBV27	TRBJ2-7	TGTGCCAGCAGACGACTAGCGGGAGGATGGGAGCAGTACTTC	CASRRLAGGWEQYF
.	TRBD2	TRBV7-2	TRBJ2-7	TGTGCCAGCAGCCCGATCTCCGGGACTAGAGCATTGTACGAGCAGTACTTC	CASSPISGTRALYEQYF
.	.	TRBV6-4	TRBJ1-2	TGTGCCAGCAGTGACGAGAGCGGCTACACCTTC	CASSDESGYTF
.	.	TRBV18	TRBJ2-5	TGTGCCAGCTCACCCATGATCCCGGACTCCCGAGAGACCCAGTACTTC	CASSPMIPDSRETQYF
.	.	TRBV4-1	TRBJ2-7	TGCGCCAGCAGCCAAGGGGGACTCCACTACGAGCAGTACTTC	CASSQGGLHYEQYF
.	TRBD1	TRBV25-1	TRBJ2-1	TGTGCCAGCAGTGTCGGGACAGGGGGCAATGAGCAGTTCTTC	CASSVGTGGNEQFF
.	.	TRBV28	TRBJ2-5	TGTGCCAGCAGTTTACCGGGGCGGGAGACCCAGTACTTC	CASSLPGRETQYF
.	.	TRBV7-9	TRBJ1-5	TGTGCCAGCACCGCACAGGGAAGCAATCAGCCCCAGCATTTT	CASTAQGSNQPQHF
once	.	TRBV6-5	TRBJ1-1	TGTGCCAGCAGTTACACCGCCGGGAGAGAAGCTTTCTTT	CASSYTAGREAFF
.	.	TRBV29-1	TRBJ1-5	TGCAGCGTTGAAGATCAGGGAGAGCCCCAGCATTTT	CSVEDQGEPQHF
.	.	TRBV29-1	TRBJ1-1	TGCAGCGCATCAGATATGAACACTGAAGCTTTCTTT	CSASDMNTEAFF
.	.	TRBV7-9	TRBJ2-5	TGTGCCAGCGTAACCCTGGGGGGGCCAGTGCAAGAGACCCAGTACTTC	CASVTLGGPVQETQYF
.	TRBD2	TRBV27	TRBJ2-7	TGTGCCAGCAGTTCCAGGGGACTAGCGGGAGACTACGAGCAGTACTTC	CASSSRGLAGDYEQYF
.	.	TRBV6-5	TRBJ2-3	TGTGCCAGCAGCCCTACCGGGCCCCCGGATCGGCAGTATTTT	CASSPTGPPDRQYF
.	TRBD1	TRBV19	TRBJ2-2	TGTGCCAGTAGTATTGGGGACAGGTCGAACACCGGGGAGCTGTTTTTT	CASSIGDRSNTGELFF
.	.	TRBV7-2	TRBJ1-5	TGTGCCAGCAGCCCGACCCGGGTCGTCAATCAGCCCCAGCATTTT	CASSPTRVVNQPQHF
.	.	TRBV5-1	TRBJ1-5	TGCGCCAGCAGCTTGTCGGGGGACAACAATCAGCCCCAGCATTTT	CASSLSGDNNQPQHF
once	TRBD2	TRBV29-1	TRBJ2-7	TGCAGCGTCAGTCGGGGGAGGGAGTACGAGCAGTACTTC	CSVSRGREYEQYF
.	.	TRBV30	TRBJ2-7	TGTGCCTGGAGTCAAGAAGTTACCGAGCAGTACTTC	CAWSQEVTEQYF
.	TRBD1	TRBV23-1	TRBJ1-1	TGCGCCAGCCCCCATGACAGGGGGATCATGAACACTGAAGCTTTCTTT	CASPHDRGIMNTEAFF
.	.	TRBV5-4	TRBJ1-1	TGTGCCAGCAGCTTGGGAGGGGTGAGATCGGAAGCTTTCTTT	CASSLGGVRSEAFF
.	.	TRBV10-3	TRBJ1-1	TGTGCCATCAGTTCCGCTTGGAACACTGAAGCTTTCTTT	CAISSAWNTEAFF
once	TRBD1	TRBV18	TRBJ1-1	TGTGCCAGCTCACCTAACCTAATAACAGGGGACACTGAAGCTTTCTTT	CASSPNLITGDTEAFF
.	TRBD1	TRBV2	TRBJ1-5	TGTGCCAGCAGGGGAACCGGGACAGCGAATCAGCCCCAGCATTTT	CASRGTGTANQPQHF
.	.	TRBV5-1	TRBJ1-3	TGCGCCAGCAGCTTGTCTCTAGGGGCTCTCTCTGGAAACACCATATATTTT	CASSLSLGALSGNTIYF
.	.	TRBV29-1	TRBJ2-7	TGCAGCGCCGCGGGTGGTTCTAACGAGCAGTACTTC	CSAAGGSNEQYF
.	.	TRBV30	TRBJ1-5	TGTGCCTGGAGCCCAGGACAAGATCAGCCCCAGCATTTT	CAWSPGQDQPQHF
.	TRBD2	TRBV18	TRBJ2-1	TGTGCCAGCTCCCCGGGACTAGCGGGGTACAATGAGCAGTTCTTC	CASSPGLAGYNEQFF
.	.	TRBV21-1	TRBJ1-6	TGTGCCAGCCACTCCACTACCGGCCTCTATAATTCACCCCTCCACTTT	CASHSTTGLYNSPLHF
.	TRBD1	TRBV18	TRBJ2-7	TGTGCCAGCTCACCACAGACAGGGGCCTCCTACGAGCAGTACTTC	CASSPQTGASYEQYF
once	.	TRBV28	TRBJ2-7	TGTGCCAGCAGTTGGACTCGGGCCCAAGGGGATAGGTCCTACGAGCAGTACTTC	CASSWTRAQGDRSYEQYF
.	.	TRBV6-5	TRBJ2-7	TGTGCCAGCAGTTACTCGAGGGGGTTCCACGAGCAGTACTTC	CASSYSRGFHEQYF
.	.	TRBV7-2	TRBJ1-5	TGTGCCAGCAGCACACAGGGAGAGTGGCAGCCCCAGCATTTT	CASSTQGEWQPQHF
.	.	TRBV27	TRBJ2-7	TGTGCCAGCAGTTTATCGGCCTCCGGGAGTAGCTCCTACGAGCAGTACTTC	CASSLSASGSSSYEQYF
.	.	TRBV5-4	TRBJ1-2	TGTGCCAGCAGCTCCCTTCGGGACTATGGCTACACCTTC	CASSSLRDYGYTF